The clone carrying this TCR beta chain showed up many times. Antigen specificity is unknown. The record originates from a study of tumor and adjacent non-tumor tissue in lung cancer. The overall study: Samples averaged around 3.9 million productive TCRbeta reads each. Study-level points and caveats: Top 100 clones took a larger repertoire share in normal lung.

This CDR3 is built from 14 residues. CDR1 is LGHNA, CDR2 YSLEER, per germline. Losses at the gene ends were 4 bases for V and 6 bases for J; bases not matched to a gene: 6. TCRbeta libraries were built with three rounds of nested PCR, modified from ARM-PCR. TCRdb reprocessed the multiplex PCR reads with MiXCR, giving one entry per CDR3 protein. The table shows 80,000 to 130,000 distinct CDR3 sequences, with less than 75% occurring only once. No cell sorting was done before RNA was extracted from the tissue. More than 3 cm separated this lung sample from the edge of the tumor. Between August and November 2014, newly diagnosed, chemotherapy-naive lung cancer patients underwent thoracic surgery in China.

The receptor comes from a man aged 25 to 40 with non-small cell lung cancer. Input material: distant non-tumor lung tissue. The genes are TRBV4-3 and TRBJ2-3; 8 bases are a match to TRBD2. Written as DNA, the CDR3 is TGCGCCAGCAGCCTAGCGGGGCCCGAGGATACGCAGTATTTT. Protein product: CASSLAGPEDTQYF.